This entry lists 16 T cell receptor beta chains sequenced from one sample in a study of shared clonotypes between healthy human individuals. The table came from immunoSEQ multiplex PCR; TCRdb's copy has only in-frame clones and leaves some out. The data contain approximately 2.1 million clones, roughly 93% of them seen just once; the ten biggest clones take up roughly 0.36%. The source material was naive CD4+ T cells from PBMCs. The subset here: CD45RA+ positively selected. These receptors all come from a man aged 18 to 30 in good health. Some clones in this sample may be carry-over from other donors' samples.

The CDR3 reads CASSPPAHNEQFF. CDR3 DNA: TGTGCCAGCTCACCCCCAGCTCACAATGAGCAGTTCTTC. The chain carries TRBV18 and TRBJ2-1; unclear D gene. Trimming took 3 bases from V and 5 from J, leaving 8 bases between them. From germline, CDR1 is KGHSH and CDR2 LQKENI. The length of the CDR3 is 13 residues. The full variable domain, completed using reference TRBV18 and TRBJ2-1, is NAGVMQNPRHLVRRRGQEARLRCSPMKGHSHVYWYRQLPEEGLKFMVYLQKENIIDESGMPKERFSAEFPKEGPSILRIQQVVRGDSAAYFCASSPPAHNEQFFGPGTRLTVL.

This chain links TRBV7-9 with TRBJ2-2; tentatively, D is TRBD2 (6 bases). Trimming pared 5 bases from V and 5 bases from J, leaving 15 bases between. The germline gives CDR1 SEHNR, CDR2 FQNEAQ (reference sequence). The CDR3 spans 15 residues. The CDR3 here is CASSPLAGSTGELFF. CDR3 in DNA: TGTGCCAGCAGCCCCCTAGCCGGGAGTACCGGGGAGCTGTTTTTT.

The CDR3 DNA sequence: TGCGCCAGCGCTCGAAGCGGGGGAAGCACAGATACGCAGTATTTT. This codes for CASARSGGSTDTQYF. This chain connects TRBV4-1 to TRBJ2-3; 8 positions agree with TRBD2. Germline CDR1 reads MGHRA; CDR2 reads YSYEKL. V trimming: 8 bases; J trimming: 0 bases; junction bases outside the gene matches: 7. The CDR3 runs to 15 residues.

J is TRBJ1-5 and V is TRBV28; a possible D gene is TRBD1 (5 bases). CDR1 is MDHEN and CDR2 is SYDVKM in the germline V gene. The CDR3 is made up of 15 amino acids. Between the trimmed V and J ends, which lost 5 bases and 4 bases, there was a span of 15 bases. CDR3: CASSGRDGVNQPQHF. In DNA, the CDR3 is TGTGCCAGCAGTGGCCGGGACGGAGTAAATCAGCCCCAGCATTTT. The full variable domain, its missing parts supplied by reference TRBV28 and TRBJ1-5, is DVKVTQSSRYLVKRTGEKVFLECVQDMDHENMFWYRQDPGLGLRLIYFSYDVKMKEKGDIPEGYSVSREKKERFSLILESASTNQTSMYLCASSGRDGVNQPQHFGDGTRLSIL.

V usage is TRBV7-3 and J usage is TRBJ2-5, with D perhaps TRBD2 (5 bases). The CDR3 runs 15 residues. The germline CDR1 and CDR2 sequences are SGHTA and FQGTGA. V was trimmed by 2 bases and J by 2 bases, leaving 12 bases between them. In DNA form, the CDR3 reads TGTGCCAGCAGCTTAGGTACGGGGATACAAGAGACCCAGTACTTC. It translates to CASSLGTGIQETQYF.

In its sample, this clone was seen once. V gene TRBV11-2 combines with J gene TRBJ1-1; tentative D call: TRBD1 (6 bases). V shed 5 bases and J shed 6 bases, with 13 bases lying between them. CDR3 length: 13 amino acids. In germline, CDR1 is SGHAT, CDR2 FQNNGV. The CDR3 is CASSQKGVSEAFF. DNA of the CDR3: TGTGCCAGCAGCCAAAAGGGGGTTTCTGAAGCTTTCTTT.

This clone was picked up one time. CDR3 protein: CASGGDRDYTF. Here the CDR3 DNA reads TGTGCCAGCGGTGGGGACAGAGACTACACCTTC. The J gene is TRBJ1-2, the V gene TRBV2; 7 bases match TRBD1. Unmatched junction bases numbered 7, after V lost 8 bases and J lost 10 bases. CDR3 length: 11 amino acids. Germline assignment: CDR1 SNHLY and CDR2 FYNNEI. The full variable domain, with the rest looked up from reference TRBV2 and TRBJ1-2, is EPEVTQTPSHQVTQMGQEVILRCVPISNHLYFYWYRQILGQKVEFLVSFYNNEISEKSEIFDDQFSVERPDGSNFTLKIRSTKLEDSAMYFCASGGDRDYTFGSGTRLTVV.

CDR3 sequence (DNA): TGTGCCAGCAGCTTGGTGGGTAGCGTCGAGCAGTACTTC. Translation: CASSLVGSVEQYF. The chain joins TRBV5-6 to TRBJ2-7, with D possibly matching TRBD2 (5 bases). The CDR3 extends over 13 amino acids. With 0 bases removed from V and 6 bases from J, the gap between germline ends came to 10 bases. The germline V gene has CDR1 SGHDT and CDR2 YYEEEE.

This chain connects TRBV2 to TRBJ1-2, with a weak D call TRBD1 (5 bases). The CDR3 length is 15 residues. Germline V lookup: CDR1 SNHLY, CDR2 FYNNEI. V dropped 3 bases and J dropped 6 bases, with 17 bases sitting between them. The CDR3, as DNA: TGTGCCAGCAGTGATAGGTCTGGGGGGAAAGATGGCTACACCTTC. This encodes CASSDRSGGKDGYTF.

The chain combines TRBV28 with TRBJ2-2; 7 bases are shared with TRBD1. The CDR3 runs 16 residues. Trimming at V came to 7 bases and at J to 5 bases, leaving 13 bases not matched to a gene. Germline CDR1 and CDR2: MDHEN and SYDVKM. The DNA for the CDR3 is TGTGCCAGCACCAGATGGGACAGTCAGCAAACCGGGGAGCTGTTTTTT. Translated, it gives CASTRWDSQQTGELFF. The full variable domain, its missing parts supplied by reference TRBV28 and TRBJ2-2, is DVKVTQSSRYLVKRTGEKVFLECVQDMDHENMFWYRQDPGLGLRLIYFSYDVKMKEKGDIPEGYSVSREKKERFSLILESASTNQTSMYLCASTRWDSQQTGELFFGEGSRLTVL.

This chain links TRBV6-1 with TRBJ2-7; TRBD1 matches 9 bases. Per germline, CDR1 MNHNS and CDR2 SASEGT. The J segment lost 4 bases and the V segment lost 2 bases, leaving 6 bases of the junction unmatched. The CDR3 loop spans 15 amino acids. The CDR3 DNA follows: TGTGCCAGCAGTGAAACAGGGGGCGTTTTGTACGAGCAGTACTTC. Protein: CASSETGGVLYEQYF.

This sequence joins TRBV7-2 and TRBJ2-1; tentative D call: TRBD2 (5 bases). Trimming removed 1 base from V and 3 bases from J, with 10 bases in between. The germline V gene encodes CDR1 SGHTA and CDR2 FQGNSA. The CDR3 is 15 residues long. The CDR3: CASSLGFTSYNEQFF. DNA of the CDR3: TGTGCCAGCAGCTTAGGATTCACTAGCTACAATGAGCAGTTCTTC.

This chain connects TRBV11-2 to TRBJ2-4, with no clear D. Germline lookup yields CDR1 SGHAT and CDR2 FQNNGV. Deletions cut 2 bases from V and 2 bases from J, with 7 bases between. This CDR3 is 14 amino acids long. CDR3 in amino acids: CASSLRVTKNIQYF. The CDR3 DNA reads TGTGCCAGCAGCTTAAGAGTAACCAAAAACATTCAGTACTTC.

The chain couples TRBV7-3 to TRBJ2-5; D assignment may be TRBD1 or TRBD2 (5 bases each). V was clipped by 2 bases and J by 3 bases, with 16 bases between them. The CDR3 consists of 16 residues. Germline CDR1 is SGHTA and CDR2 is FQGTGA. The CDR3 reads CASSLWDGLWEETQYF. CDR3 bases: TGTGCCAGCAGCTTATGGGACGGACTGTGGGAAGAGACCCAGTACTTC. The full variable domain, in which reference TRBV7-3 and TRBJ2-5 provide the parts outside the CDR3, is GAGVSQTPSNKVTEKGKYVELRCDPISGHTALYWYRQSLGQGPEFLIYFQGTGAADDSGLPNDRFFAVRPEGSVSTLKIQRTERGDSAVYLCASSLWDGLWEETQYFGPGTRLLVL.

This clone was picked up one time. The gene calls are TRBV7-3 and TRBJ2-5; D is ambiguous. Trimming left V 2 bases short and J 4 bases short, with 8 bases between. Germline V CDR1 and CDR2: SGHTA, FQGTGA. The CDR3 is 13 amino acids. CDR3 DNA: TGTGCCAGCAGCTTAGAATGGGGAGAGACCCAGTACTTC. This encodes CASSLEWGETQYF.

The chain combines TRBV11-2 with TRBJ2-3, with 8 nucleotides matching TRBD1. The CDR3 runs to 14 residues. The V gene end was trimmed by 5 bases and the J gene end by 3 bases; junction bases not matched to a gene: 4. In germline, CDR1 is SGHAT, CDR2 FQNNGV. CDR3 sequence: CASSRQGWTDTQYF. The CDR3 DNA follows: TGTGCCAGCAGCCGACAGGGGTGGACAGATACGCAGTATTTT.